This is a list of T cell receptor beta chains from one sample in a study of regulatory T cells in long-lasting Graves disease. TCRdb ran MiXCR on the multiplex PCR reads and lists one entry per CDR3 protein. Among 360,000 or so distinct CDR3 sequences listed, 20% to 25% were seen once. The specimen was peripheral blood mononuclear cells (PBMCs), collected when the disease was refractory, from a patient treated with antithyroid drugs. These receptors all stem from a woman in her thirties or forties with Graves disease. Each CDR3 is given with its conserved first and last residue. Each record gives: D gene, V gene, J gene, clone size, CDR3 protein, CDR3 DNA. D genes are given only for firm matches. A row's size may be missing; if present it is once, few, many or a size class.

D: TRBD1; V: TRBV11-2; J: TRBJ1-5; size: many; CDR3: CASSLSRGYNQPQHF; DNA: TGTGCCAGCAGCTTAAGCAGGGGGTACAATCAGCCCCAGCATTTT
D: -; V: TRBV7-2; J: TRBJ1-1; size: many; CDR3: CASSLVPAGNAGNTEAFF; DNA: TGTGCCAGCAGCTTAGTTCCGGCAGGGAACGCGGGGAACACTGAAGCTTTCTTT
D: -; V: TRBV2; J: TRBJ1-1; size: -; CDR3: CASNKEQGGNTEAFF; DNA: TGTGCCAGCAATAAAGAACAGGGTGGGAACACTGAAGCTTTCTTT
D: TRBD2; V: TRBV28; J: TRBJ2-7; size: many; CDR3: CASSSDGLAGVNEQYF; DNA: TGTGCCAGCAGTAGCGACGGACTAGCGGGAGTCAACGAGCAGTACTTC
D: -; V: TRBV11-2; J: TRBJ2-5; size: many; CDR3: CASRPASAYQETQYF; DNA: TGTGCCAGCAGACCCGCTAGCGCGTACCAAGAGACCCAGTACTTC
D: TRBD2; V: TRBV19; J: TRBJ2-7; size: -; CDR3: CASSRETSGSYEQYF; DNA: TGTGCCAGTAGTCGTGAGACTAGCGGGAGCTACGAGCAGTACTTC
D: -; V: TRBV12-3/TRBV12-4; J: TRBJ2-7; size: -; CDR3: CASSSRGLFYEQYF; DNA: TGTGCCAGCAGTTCACGGGGGCTCTTCTACGAGCAGTACTTC
D: -; V: TRBV6-1; J: TRBJ2-4; size: many; CDR3: CASSEALGTFNIQYF; DNA: TGTGCCAGCAGTGAAGCACTTGGTACATTTAACATTCAGTACTTC
D: TRBD2; V: TRBV28; J: TRBJ2-7; size: -; CDR3: CASSQAASGKWYEQYF; DNA: TGTGCCAGCAGCCAAGCCGCTAGCGGGAAGTGGTACGAGCAGTACTTC
D: -; V: TRBV5-1; J: TRBJ2-7; size: many; CDR3: CASSLSGSSYEQYF; DNA: TGTGCCAGCAGCTTAAGTGGCAGTTCCTACGAGCAGTACTTC
D: TRBD2; V: TRBV19; J: TRBJ2-5; size: few; CDR3: CASSPLAAYQETQYF; DNA: TGTGCCAGTAGCCCACTAGCGGCGTACCAAGAGACCCAGTACTTC
D: TRBD1; V: TRBV5-5; J: TRBJ2-7; size: few; CDR3: CASSLGTGVREQYF; DNA: TGTGCCAGCAGCTTGGGTACAGGGGTGCGGGAGCAGTACTTC
D: -; V: TRBV15; J: TRBJ2-5; size: many; CDR3: CATSRALRGEETQYF; DNA: TGTGCCACCAGCAGAGCCCTCAGGGGTGAGGAGACCCAGTACTTC
D: TRBD1; V: TRBV27; J: TRBJ1-5; size: many; CDR3: CASSFRGRNQPQHF; DNA: TGTGCCAGCAGCTTCAGGGGGAGGAATCAGCCCCAGCATTTT
D: -; V: TRBV20-1; J: TRBJ1-6; size: -; CDR3: CSAVSLDSPLHF; DNA: TGCAGTGCTGTTTCGTTAGATTCACCCCTCCACTTT
D: TRBD1; V: TRBV19; J: TRBJ2-7; size: -; CDR3: CASSPRGTGLSEQYF; DNA: TGTGCCAGTAGTCCACGGGGGACAGGTTTATCAGAGCAGTACTTC
D: TRBD2; V: TRBV20-1; J: TRBJ2-7; size: few; CDR3: CSARDLSGRAGREQYF; DNA: TGCAGTGCTAGAGATCTAAGCGGGAGGGCCGGGCGCGAGCAGTACTTC
D: -; V: TRBV9; J: TRBJ2-5; size: many; CDR3: CASSVRPQETQYF; DNA: TGTGCCAGCAGCGTCCGGCCGCAAGAGACCCAGTACTTC
D: TRBD2; V: TRBV5-1; J: TRBJ2-7; size: few; CDR3: CASCLRGLAENEQYF; DNA: TGCGCCAGCTGCCTCCGGGGACTAGCGGAAAACGAGCAGTACTTC
D: TRBD2; V: TRBV5-4; J: TRBJ2-2; size: -; CDR3: CASSLGGAGVRWGTGELFF; DNA: TGTGCCAGCAGCCTGGGCGGTGCGGGAGTTCGTTGGGGCACCGGGGAGCTGTTTTTT
D: TRBD1; V: TRBV6-1; J: TRBJ1-1; size: many; CDR3: CASPGTGGAGNTEAFF; DNA: TGTGCCAGTCCCGGGACAGGGGGCGCAGGCAACACTGAAGCTTTCTTT
D: TRBD2; V: TRBV12-3/TRBV12-4; J: TRBJ2-2; size: -; CDR3: CASSLLAGITGELFF; DNA: TGTGCCAGCAGTTTGCTAGCGGGAATAACCGGGGAGCTGTTTTTT
D: -; V: TRBV2; J: TRBJ1-2; size: few; CDR3: CASSEGRTGYGYTF; DNA: TGTGCCAGCAGTGAGGGACGGACTGGCTATGGCTACACCTTC
D: -; V: TRBV5-5; J: TRBJ2-5; size: -; CDR3: CASSQGDGASGGTQYF; DNA: TGTGCCAGCAGCCAGGGGGACGGAGCTAGCGGAGGGACCCAGTACTTC
D: -; V: TRBV30; J: TRBJ1-6; size: few; CDR3: CAWQSSYNSPLHF; DNA: TGTGCCTGGCAGAGCTCCTATAATTCACCCCTCCACTTT
D: TRBD1; V: TRBV2; J: TRBJ2-7; size: many; CDR3: CASPTLSRTGAYEQYF; DNA: TGTGCCAGCCCCACACTGTCCAGGACAGGGGCCTACGAGCAGTACTTC
D: -; V: TRBV28; J: TRBJ2-5; size: many; CDR3: CASSPIERETQYF; DNA: TGTGCCAGCAGCCCGATCGAAAGGGAGACCCAGTACTTC
D: TRBD1; V: TRBV5-1; J: TRBJ1-2; size: few; CDR3: CASSRGTGVNYGYTF; DNA: TGCGCCAGCAGCCGAGGGACAGGGGTTAACTATGGCTACACCTTC
D: -; V: TRBV6-9; J: TRBJ1-6; size: few; CDR3: CASSYRGGNSPLHF; DNA: TGTGCCAGCAGTTACAGGGGAGGGAATTCACCCCTCCACTTT
D: -; V: TRBV28; J: TRBJ2-2; size: many; CDR3: CASLSGQNTGELFF; DNA: TGTGCCAGCCTGAGCGGGCAGAACACCGGGGAGCTGTTTTTT
D: -; V: TRBV19; J: TRBJ1-1; size: -; CDR3: CASSTTGTHTEAFF; DNA: TGTGCCAGTAGTACTACAGGGACCCACACTGAAGCTTTCTTT
D: TRBD1; V: TRBV7-8; J: TRBJ2-7; size: many; CDR3: CASSLTGGSNYEQYF; DNA: TGTGCCAGCAGCTTAACAGGGGGATCGAACTACGAGCAGTACTTC
D: -; V: TRBV11-2; J: TRBJ1-1; size: many; CDR3: CASRGVLGMNTEAFF; DNA: TGTGCCAGCCGGGGGGTTTTAGGGATGAACACTGAAGCTTTCTTT
D: TRBD1; V: TRBV30; J: TRBJ1-5; size: -; CDR3: CAWSVRWTGGNQPQHF; DNA: TGTGCCTGGAGTGTACGCTGGACAGGGGGCAATCAGCCCCAGCATTTT
D: -; V: TRBV28; J: TRBJ1-1; size: many; CDR3: CASTRSGARTEAFF; DNA: TGTGCCAGCACCCGATCCGGGGCGAGGACTGAAGCTTTCTTT
D: -; V: TRBV28; J: TRBJ1-1; size: many; CDR3: CASSLKGGLVTEAFF; DNA: TGTGCCAGCAGTCTCAAGGGGGGGCTGGTCACTGAAGCTTTCTTT
D: -; V: TRBV5-4; J: TRBJ1-1; size: -; CDR3: CASSSSGRGNTEAFF; DNA: TGTGCCAGCAGCTCGTCCGGGAGGGGCAACACTGAAGCTTTCTTT
D: -; V: TRBV12-3/TRBV12-4; J: TRBJ1-5; size: many; CDR3: CASSDTAYQPQHF; DNA: TGTGCCAGCAGTGATACAGCCTATCAGCCCCAGCATTTT
D: -; V: TRBV20-1; J: TRBJ1-5; size: many; CDR3: CSARIRNQPQHF; DNA: TGCAGTGCTAGAATCCGCAATCAGCCCCAGCATTTT
D: TRBD1; V: TRBV28; J: TRBJ1-4; size: many; CDR3: CASRYFHLTGEGEKLFF; DNA: TGTGCCAGCAGATACTTCCATTTGACAGGGGAGGGTGAAAAACTGTTTTTT